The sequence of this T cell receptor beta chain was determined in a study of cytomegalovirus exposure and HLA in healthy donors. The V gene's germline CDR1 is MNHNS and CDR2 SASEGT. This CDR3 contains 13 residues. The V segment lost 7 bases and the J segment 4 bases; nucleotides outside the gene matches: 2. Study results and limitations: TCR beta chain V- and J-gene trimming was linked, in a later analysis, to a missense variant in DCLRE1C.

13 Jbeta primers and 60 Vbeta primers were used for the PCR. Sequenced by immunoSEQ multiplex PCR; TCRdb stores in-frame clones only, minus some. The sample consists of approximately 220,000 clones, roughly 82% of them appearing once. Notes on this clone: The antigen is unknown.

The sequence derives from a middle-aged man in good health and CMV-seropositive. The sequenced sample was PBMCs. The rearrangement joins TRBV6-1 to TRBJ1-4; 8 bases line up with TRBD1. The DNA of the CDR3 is TGTGCCAGCAATGGACAGGGTAATGAAAAACTGTTTTTT. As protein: CASNGQGNEKLFF.